This record concerns one T cell receptor beta chain sequence. Its antigen is unknown. The PCR made use of 60 Vbeta and 13 Jbeta primers. Repertoires were generated with immunoSEQ multiplex PCR, while TCRdb's copy carries only in-frame clones and drops some. The data show 130,000 or so clones, roughly 70% seen once. The data were taken from a study of cytomegalovirus exposure and HLA in healthy donors. The overall study: HLA-typed donors were the source of about 85 million unique TCRs held in an early data release.

Study outcomes and limitations: Overall, around 160 TCR beta chains were annotated as cytomegalovirus-associated.

V gave up 4 bases and J gave up 5 bases; unmatched junction bases: 5. CDR3 length: 14 amino acids. Germline values: CDR1 LNHDA, CDR2 SQIVND (reference sequence). Source material: PBMCs. The TCR sequence derives from a man younger than 30 in good health and CMV-seropositive. This rearrangement joins TRBV19 to TRBJ1-5; 7 bases map to TRBD1. The CDR3 region is CASSKRQGDQPQHF. The DNA of the CDR3 is TGTGCCAGTAGTAAAAGACAGGGTGATCAGCCCCAGCATTTT.